This T cell receptor beta chain emerged from a study of vaccination effects on CD4 cells after COVID-19. Study context: Both of the two convalescent patients gave a sample, one 16 days and one a week before vaccination. General observations from the study: Post-vaccine spike-reactive clones in convalescents were mainly new vaccine-induced clones. Few convalescent patients and no early post-infection timepoints were included in the study.

Remarks on this clone: Its target is not known.

The protocol was immunoSEQ multiplex PCR, while the TCRdb copy is restricted to in-frame clones and leaves out a portion. The sample gives 40,000 to 55,000 clones, roughly 80% of which show up once; more than 6.5% is in the top ten. Isolation of CD4+ T cells took place after approximately 10 days of culture. Germline V gives CDR1 MNHEY, CDR2 SVGEGT. The CDR3 totals 17 residues. J lost 2 bases, V lost 2 bases, and 5 bases had no gene match. The chain has TRBV6-2 or TRBV6-3 and TRBJ2-2, with TRBD2 matching 10 bases. The sequence was obtained from a human donor who had a prior SARS-CoV-2 infection. Sequencing used CD4+ T cells from PBMCs cultured without peptide, obtained before COVID-19 vaccination. The CDR3: CASSYTSGRANTGELFF. In nucleotides, the CDR3 is TGTGCCAGCAGTTACACAAGCGGGAGGGCTAACACCGGGGAGCTGTTTTTT.